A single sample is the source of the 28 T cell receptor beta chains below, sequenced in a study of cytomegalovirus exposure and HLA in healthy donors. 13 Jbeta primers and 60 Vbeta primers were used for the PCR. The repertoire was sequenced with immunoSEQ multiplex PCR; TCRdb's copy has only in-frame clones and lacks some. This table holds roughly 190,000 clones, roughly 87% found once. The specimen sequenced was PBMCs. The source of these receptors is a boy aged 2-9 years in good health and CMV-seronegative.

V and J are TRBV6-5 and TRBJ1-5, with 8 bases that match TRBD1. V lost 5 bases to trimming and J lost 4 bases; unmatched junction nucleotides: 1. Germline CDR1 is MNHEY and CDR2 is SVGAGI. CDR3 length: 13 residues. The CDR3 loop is CASSQGANQPQHF. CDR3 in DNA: TGTGCCAGCAGTCAGGGGGCGAATCAGCCCCAGCATTTT.

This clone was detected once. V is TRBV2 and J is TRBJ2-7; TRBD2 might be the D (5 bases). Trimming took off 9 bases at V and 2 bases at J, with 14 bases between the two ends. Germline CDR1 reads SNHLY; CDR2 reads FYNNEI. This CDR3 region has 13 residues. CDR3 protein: CASTYGNPYEQYF. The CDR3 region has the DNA TGTGCCAGTACATACGGGAATCCCTACGAGCAGTACTTC.

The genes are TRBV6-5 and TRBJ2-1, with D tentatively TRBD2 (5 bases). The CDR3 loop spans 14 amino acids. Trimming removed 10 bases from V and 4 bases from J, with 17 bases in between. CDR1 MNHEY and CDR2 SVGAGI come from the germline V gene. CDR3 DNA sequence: TGTGCCACTCGGGATCCACAATTGTACAATGAGCAGTTCTTC. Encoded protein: CATRDPQLYNEQFF.

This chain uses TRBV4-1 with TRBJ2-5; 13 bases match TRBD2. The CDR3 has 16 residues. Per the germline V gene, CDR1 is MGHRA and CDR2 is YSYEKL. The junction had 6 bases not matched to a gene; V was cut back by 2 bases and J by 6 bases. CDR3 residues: CASSQPTSGGAKTQYF. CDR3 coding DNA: TGCGCCAGCAGCCAACCTACTAGCGGGGGGGCAAAGACCCAGTACTTC.

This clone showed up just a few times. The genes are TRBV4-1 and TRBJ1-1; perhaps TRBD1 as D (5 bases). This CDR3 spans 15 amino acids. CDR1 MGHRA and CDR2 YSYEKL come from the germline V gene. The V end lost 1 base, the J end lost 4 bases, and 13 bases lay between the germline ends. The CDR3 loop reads CASSQGGGGGTEAFF. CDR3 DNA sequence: TGCGCCAGCAGCCAAGGGGGCGGGGGGGGCACTGAAGCTTTCTTT.

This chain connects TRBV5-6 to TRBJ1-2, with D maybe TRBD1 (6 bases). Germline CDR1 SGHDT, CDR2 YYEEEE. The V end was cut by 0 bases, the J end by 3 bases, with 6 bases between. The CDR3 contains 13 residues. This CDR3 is CASSLAGDYGYTF. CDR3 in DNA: TGTGCCAGCAGCTTGGCAGGGGACTATGGCTACACCTTC.

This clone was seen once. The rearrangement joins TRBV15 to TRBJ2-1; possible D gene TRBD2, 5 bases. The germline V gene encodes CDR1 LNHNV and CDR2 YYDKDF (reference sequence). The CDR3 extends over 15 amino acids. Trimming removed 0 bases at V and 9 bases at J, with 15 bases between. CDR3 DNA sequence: TGTGCCACCAGCAGAGATGATTCCGGGGTTTTTGAGCAGTTCTTC. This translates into CATSRDDSGVFEQFF. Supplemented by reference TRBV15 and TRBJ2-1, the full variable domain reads DAMVIQNPRYQVTQFGKPVTLSCSQTLNHNVMYWYQQKSSQAPKLLFHYYDKDFNNEADTPDNFQSRRPNTSFCFLDIRSPGLGDTAMYLCATSRDDSGVFEQFFGPGTRLTVL.

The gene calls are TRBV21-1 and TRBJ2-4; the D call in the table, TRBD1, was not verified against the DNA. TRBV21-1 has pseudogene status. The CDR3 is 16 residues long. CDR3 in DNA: TGTGCCAGCAGGGGGACAGGGATTACGGCCAAAAACATTCAGTACTTC. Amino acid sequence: CASRGTGITAKNIQYF.

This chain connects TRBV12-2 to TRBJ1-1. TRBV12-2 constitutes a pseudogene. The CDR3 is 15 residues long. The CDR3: CASRSGRAKNTEAFF. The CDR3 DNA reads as TGTGCAAGTCGCTCCGGGCGGGCCAAGAACACTGAAGCTTTCTTT.

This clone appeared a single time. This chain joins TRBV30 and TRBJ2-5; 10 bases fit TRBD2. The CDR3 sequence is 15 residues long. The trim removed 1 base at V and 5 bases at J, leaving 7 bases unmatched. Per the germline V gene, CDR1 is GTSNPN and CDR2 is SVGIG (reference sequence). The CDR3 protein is CAWSALAGERETQYF. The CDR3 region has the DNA TGTGCCTGGAGTGCCCTAGCGGGAGAGCGGGAGACCCAGTACTTC.

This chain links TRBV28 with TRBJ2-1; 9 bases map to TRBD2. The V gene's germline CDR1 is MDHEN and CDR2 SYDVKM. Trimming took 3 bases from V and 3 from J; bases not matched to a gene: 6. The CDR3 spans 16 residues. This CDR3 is CASSFGGRGGYNEQFF. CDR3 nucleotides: TGTGCCAGCAGTTTTGGAGGGCGGGGGGGCTACAATGAGCAGTTCTTC.

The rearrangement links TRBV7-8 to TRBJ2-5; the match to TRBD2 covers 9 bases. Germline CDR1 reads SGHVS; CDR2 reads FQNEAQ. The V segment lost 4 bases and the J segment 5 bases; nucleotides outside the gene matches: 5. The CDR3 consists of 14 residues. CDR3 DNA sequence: TGTGCCAGCAGCTCTAGCGGGAAAACGGAGACCCAGTACTTC. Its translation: CASSSSGKTETQYF.

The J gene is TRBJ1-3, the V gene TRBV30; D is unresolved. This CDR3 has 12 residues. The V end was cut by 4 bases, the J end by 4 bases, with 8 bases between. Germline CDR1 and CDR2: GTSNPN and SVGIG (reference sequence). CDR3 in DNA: TGTGCCTGGACAGCGAGGGGAAACACCATATATTTT. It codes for CAWTARGNTIYF.

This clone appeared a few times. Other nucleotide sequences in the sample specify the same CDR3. The CDR3 protein is CASSSTGGTEAFF. DNA for the CDR3: TGTGCCAGCAGTTCAACAGGGGGCACTGAAGCTTTCTTT. This chain uses TRBV6-1 with TRBJ1-1; TRBD1 aligns across 8 bases. Trimming took 5 bases from V and 4 from J; bases not matched to a gene: 3. This CDR3 is built from 13 residues. From germline, CDR1 is MNHNS and CDR2 SASEGT.

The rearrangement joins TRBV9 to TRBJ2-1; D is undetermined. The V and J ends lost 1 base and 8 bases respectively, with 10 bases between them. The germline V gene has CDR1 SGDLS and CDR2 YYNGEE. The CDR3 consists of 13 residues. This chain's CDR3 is CASSVRVVDEQFF. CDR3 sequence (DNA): TGTGCCAGCAGCGTACGGGTCGTGGATGAGCAGTTCTTC.

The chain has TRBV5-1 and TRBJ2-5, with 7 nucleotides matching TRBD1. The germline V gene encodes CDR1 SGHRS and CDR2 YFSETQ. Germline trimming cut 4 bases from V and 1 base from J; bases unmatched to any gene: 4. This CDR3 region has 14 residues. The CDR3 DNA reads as TGCGCCAGCAGCCCACGACAGGGCCAAGAGACCCAGTACTTC. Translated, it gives CASSPRQGQETQYF. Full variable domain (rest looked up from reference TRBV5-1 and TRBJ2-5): KAGVTQTPRYLIKTRGQQVTLSCSPISGHRSVSWYQQTPGQGLQFLFEYFSETQRNKGNFPGRFSGRQFSNSRSEMNVSTLELGDSALYLCASSPRQGQETQYFGPGTRLLVL.

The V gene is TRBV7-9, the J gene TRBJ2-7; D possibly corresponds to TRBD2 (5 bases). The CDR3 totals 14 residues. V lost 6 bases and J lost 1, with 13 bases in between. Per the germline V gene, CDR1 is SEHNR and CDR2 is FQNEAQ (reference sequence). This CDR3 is CASSPASSSYEQYF. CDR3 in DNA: TGTGCCAGCAGTCCTGCTAGCAGTTCCTACGAGCAGTACTTC. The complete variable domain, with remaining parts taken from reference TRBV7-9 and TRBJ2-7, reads DTGVSQNPRHKITKRGQNVTFRCDPISEHNRLYWYRQTLGQGPEFLTYFQNEAQLEKSRLLSDRFSAERPKGSFSTLEIQRTEQGDSAMYLCASSPASSSYEQYFGPGTRLTVT.

The CDR3 sequence: CASSFTQGSNTEAFF. The CDR3 DNA reads TGTGCCAGCAGCTTCACACAGGGTTCCAACACTGAAGCTTTCTTT. The gene calls are TRBV11-2 and TRBJ1-1; tentative D call: TRBD1 (6 bases). Germline V CDR1 and CDR2: SGHAT, FQNNGV. CDR3 size: 15 residues. V lost 3 bases to trimming and J lost 2 bases, with 13 bases between them.

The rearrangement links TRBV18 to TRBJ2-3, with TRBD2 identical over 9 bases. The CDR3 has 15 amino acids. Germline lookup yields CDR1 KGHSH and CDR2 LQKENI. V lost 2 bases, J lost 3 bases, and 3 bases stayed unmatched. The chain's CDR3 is CASSPNLAGTDTQYF. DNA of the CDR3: TGTGCCAGCTCACCAAACCTAGCGGGAACAGATACGCAGTATTTT. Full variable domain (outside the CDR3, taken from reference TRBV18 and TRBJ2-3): NAGVMQNPRHLVRRRGQEARLRCSPMKGHSHVYWYRQLPEEGLKFMVYLQKENIIDESGMPKERFSAEFPKEGPSILRIQQVVRGDSAAYFCASSPNLAGTDTQYFGPGTRLTVL.

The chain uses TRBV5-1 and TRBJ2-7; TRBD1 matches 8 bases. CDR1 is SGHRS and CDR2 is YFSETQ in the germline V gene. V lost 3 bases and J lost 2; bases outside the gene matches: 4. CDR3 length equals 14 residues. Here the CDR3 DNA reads TGCGCCAGCAGCTCCGGGACAGGCGCCTACGAGCAGTACTTC. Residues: CASSSGTGAYEQYF.

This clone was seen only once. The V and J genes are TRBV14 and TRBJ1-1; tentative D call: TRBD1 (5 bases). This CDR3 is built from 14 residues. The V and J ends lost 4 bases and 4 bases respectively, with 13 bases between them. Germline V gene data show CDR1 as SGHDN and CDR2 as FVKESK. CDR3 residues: CASSRVWGSTEAFF. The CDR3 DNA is TGTGCCAGCAGCCGGGTTTGGGGCAGCACTGAAGCTTTCTTT. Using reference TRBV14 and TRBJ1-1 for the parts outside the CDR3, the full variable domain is EAGVTQFPSHSVIEKGQTVTLRCDPISGHDNLYWYRRVMGKEIKFLLHFVKESKQDESGMPNNRFLAERTGGTYSTLKVQPAELEDSGVYFCASSRVWGSTEAFFGQGTRLTVV.

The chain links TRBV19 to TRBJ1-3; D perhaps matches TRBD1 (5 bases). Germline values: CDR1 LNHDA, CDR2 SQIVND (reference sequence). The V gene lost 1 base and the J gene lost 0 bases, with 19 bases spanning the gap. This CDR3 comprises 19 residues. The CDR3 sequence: CASSIGAVGGTYSGNTIYF. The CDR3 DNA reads TGTGCCAGTAGTATAGGTGCCGTCGGCGGGACTTACTCTGGAAACACCATATATTTT.

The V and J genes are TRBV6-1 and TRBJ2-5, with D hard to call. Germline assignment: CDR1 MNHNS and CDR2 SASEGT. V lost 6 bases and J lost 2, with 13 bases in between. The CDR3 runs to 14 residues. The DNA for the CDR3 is TGTGCCAGCAGGTCCCAGGCAGGTCAAGAGACCCAGTACTTC. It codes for CASRSQAGQETQYF.

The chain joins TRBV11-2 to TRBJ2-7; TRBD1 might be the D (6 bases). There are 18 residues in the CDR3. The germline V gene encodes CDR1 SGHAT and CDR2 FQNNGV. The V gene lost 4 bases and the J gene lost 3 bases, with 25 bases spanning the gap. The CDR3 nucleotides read TGTGCCAGCAGCTCTTCACCCGTAAACAGGGTTAGAAACTACGAGCAGTACTTC. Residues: CASSSSPVNRVRNYEQYF. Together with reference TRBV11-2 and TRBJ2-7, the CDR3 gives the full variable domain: EAGVAQSPRYKIIEKRQSVAFWCNPISGHATLYWYQQILGQGPKLLIQFQNNGVVDDSQLPKDRFSAERLKGVDSTLKIQPAKLEDSAVYLCASSSSPVNRVRNYEQYFGPGTRLTVT.

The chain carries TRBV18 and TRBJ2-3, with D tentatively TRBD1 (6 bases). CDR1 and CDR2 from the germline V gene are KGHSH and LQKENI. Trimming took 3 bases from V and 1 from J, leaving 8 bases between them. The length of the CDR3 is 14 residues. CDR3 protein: CASSPDSGTDTQYF. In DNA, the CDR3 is TGTGCCAGCTCACCGGACAGTGGCACAGATACGCAGTATTTT.

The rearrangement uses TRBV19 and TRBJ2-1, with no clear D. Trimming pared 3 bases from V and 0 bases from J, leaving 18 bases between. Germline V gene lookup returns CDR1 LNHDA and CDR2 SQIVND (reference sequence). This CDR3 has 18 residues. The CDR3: CASSILPPRSSSYNEQFF. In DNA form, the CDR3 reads TGTGCCAGTAGTATTTTACCGCCTAGGTCGAGCTCCTACAATGAGCAGTTCTTC.

As DNA, the CDR3 is TGTGCCAGCAGCACCCGGACAGGGGCAACGCCGAACACTGAAGCTTTCTTT. Protein sequence: CASSTRTGATPNTEAFF. This chain uses TRBV7-8 with TRBJ1-1; 9 nucleotides agree with TRBD1. Germline assignment: CDR1 SGHVS and CDR2 FQNEAQ. This CDR3 has 17 residues. With V trimmed by 5 bases and J by 1 base, 11 bases remained unmatched.

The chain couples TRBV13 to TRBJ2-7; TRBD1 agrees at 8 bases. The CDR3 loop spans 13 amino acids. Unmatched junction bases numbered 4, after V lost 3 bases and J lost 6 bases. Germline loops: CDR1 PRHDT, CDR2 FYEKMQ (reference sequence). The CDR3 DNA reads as TGTGCCAGCAGCTTGACAGGGGTCGGCGAGCAGTACTTC. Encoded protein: CASSLTGVGEQYF.